Described below is a single TCR beta chain sequence and its context. Its antigen is as yet unknown. The source of the sample is a study of T cells in Graves' hyperthyroidism and ophthalmopathy. Study-level points and caveats: Ophthalmopathy was model-predicted a median approximately 6.9 months pre-onset.

Aged 18 to 65, the patients had hyperthyroidism that was newly diagnosed and had lasted under 2 months. The source of the PBMCs was 8 to 10 ml of fresh peripheral blood. Amplification of TCR beta CDR3 regions used RNA as the template. The HTBI set primed first-round TCR CDR3 RT-PCR. TCRdb used MiXCR to reprocess the multiplex PCR reads, holding one entry per CDR3 protein. Here the sample spans 300,000 to 400,000 distinct CDR3 sequences, around a sixth being singletons. The receptor's source is a woman aged 50 to 60 with Graves' hyperthyroidism. Material: blood.

The CDR3 sequence is CASGPGMGAEAFF. In DNA form, the CDR3 reads TGTGCCAGTGGCCCAGGGATGGGGGCTGAAGCTTTCTTT. The chain has TRBV19 and TRBJ1-1; D possibly corresponds to TRBD1 (5 bases). The V gene lost 8 bases and the J gene lost 6 bases, with 16 bases spanning the gap. Per the germline V gene, CDR1 is LNHDA and CDR2 is SQIVND (reference sequence). The CDR3 runs to 13 residues. Drawing the rest from reference TRBV19 and TRBJ1-1, the complete variable domain is DGGITQSPKYLFRKEGQNVTLSCEQNLNHDAMYWYRQDPGQGLRLIYYSQIVNDFQKGDIAEGYSVSREKKESFPLTVTSAQKNPTAFYLCASGPGMGAEAFFGQGTRLTVV.